Listed below are T cell receptor beta chains from one sample, sequenced in a study of shared clonotypes between healthy human individuals. TCRdb keeps only in-frame clones here, not all; method: immunoSEQ multiplex PCR. The sample has roughly 220,000 clones; 50% to 75% are singletons. The specimen sequenced was memory CD4+ T cells sorted from blood. The receptors stem from a young man in good health. Both conserved end residues are part of each CDR3. D genes are given only for firm matches. Where a row states a size, it is once, few, many or the class of an expanded clone; other rows omit it.

j_call d_call v_call clone_size cdr3_aa cdr3_nt
TRBJ2-5 - TRBV21-1 - CASKGLTQYF TGTGCCAGCAAAGGGTTGACCCAGTACTTC
TRBJ2-3 - TRBV28 - CASRSFLDTQYF TGTGCCAGCCGGTCCTTCTTAGATACGCAGTATTTT
TRBJ2-1 - TRBV23-1 - CASSRDNEQFF TGCGCCAGCAGCCGGGACAATGAGCAGTTCTTC
TRBJ2-5 TRBD2 TRBV27 - CASSGLAGVKTQYF TGTGCCAGCAGCGGGTTAGCGGGTGTGAAGACCCAGTACTTC
TRBJ2-7 TRBD1 TRBV7-9 - CASSHARDRDVHF TGTGCCAGCAGCCACGCCCGGGACAGGGATGTACACTTC
TRBJ2-1 TRBD1 TRBV6-4 - CASRAGQGQFF TGTGCCAGCAGGGCCGGACAGGGGCAGTTCTTC
TRBJ2-5 TRBD1 TRBV18 - CASSPGDRGYQETQYF TGTGCCAGCTCACCAGGGGACAGGGGGTACCAAGAGACCCAGTACTTC
TRBJ2-4 - TRBV19 - CASSMSPSFYSQYF TGTGCCAGTAGTATGTCCCCGAGTTTTTACAGTCAGTACTTC
TRBJ1-5 - TRBV28 - CASSLVQGDQPQHF TGTGCCAGCAGTTTGGTTCAGGGAGATCAGCCCCAGCATTTT
TRBJ1-2 - TRBV4-2 - CASSPPGQTNYGYTF TGTGCCAGCAGCCCTCCGGGCCAAACTAACTATGGCTACACCTTC
TRBJ2-4 - TRBV19 - CASSSGYSLAKNIQYF TGTGCCAGTAGTAGTGGCTACTCCCTAGCCAAAAACATTCAGTACTTC
TRBJ1-1 - TRBV25-1 - CASSDHSWAFF TGTGCCAGCAGTGATCATTCCTGGGCTTTCTTT
TRBJ2-1 - TRBV6-1 - CASSSERASYNEQFF TGTGCCAGCAGTTCAGAGCGGGCCTCCTACAATGAGCAGTTCTTC
TRBJ2-7 - TRBV13 many CASSYNSYEQYF TGTGCCAGCAGCTACAACTCCTACGAGCAGTACTTC
TRBJ1-3 TRBD1 TRBV5-4 - CASSLTLGTGATNSGNTIYF TGTGCCAGCAGCTTGACCCTGGGGACAGGGGCCACAAACTCTGGAAACACCATATATTTT
TRBJ2-1 TRBD2 TRBV18 many CASSFRAGGNEQFF TGTGCCAGCTCATTCCGAGCGGGGGGGAATGAGCAGTTCTTC
TRBJ2-7 - TRBV6-5 - CASSYSSPGRRYEQYF TGTGCCAGCAGTTACTCGTCCCCAGGGAGAAGATACGAGCAGTACTTC
TRBJ1-3 - TRBV6-5 - CASSQGFRNTIYF TGTGCCAGCAGCCAGGGGTTTAGAAACACCATATATTTT
TRBJ1-3 - TRBV2 few CASSLKGPNSGNTIYF TGTGCCAGCAGCCTCAAGGGACCGAACTCTGGAAACACCATATATTTT
TRBJ2-7 TRBD1 TRBV5-8 - CASNPGQRFYEQYF TGTGCCAGCAATCCGGGACAGCGGTTTTACGAGCAGTACTTC
TRBJ2-5 - TRBV28 - CASNRPPGRWETQYF TGTGCCAGCAACCGGCCCCCAGGACGGTGGGAGACCCAGTACTTC
TRBJ1-1 TRBD1 TRBV6-1 - CASRGQARGTEAFF TGTGCCAGCAGGGGACAGGCGAGGGGCACTGAAGCTTTCTTT
TRBJ2-3 TRBD2 TRBV5-4 many CASSLYSGTSTDTQYF TGTGCCAGCAGCTTATATAGCGGGACTAGCACAGATACGCAGTATTTT
TRBJ2-7 TRBD2 TRBV6-4 - CASSDEGTGGRGYEQYF TGTGCCAGCAGTGACGAGGGGACGGGCGGGAGGGGTTACGAGCAGTACTTC
TRBJ2-2 TRBD1 TRBV30 - CAWNQGAFTGELFF TGTGCCTGGAACCAGGGGGCCTTCACCGGGGAGCTGTTTTTT
TRBJ2-1 - TRBV6-1 - CASSNSRNEQFF TGTGCCAGCAGTAACAGCCGGAATGAGCAGTTCTTC
TRBJ2-7 - TRBV27 - CASRFGRTYEQYF TGTGCCAGCAGGTTCGGACGGACCTACGAGCAGTACTTC
TRBJ1-2 - TRBV28 - CASREIGAQWDYGYTF TGTGCCAGCAGAGAAATCGGGGCACAGTGGGACTATGGCTACACCTTC
TRBJ1-1 TRBD1 TRBV5-1 - CASSSQGGGYTEAFF TGCGCCAGCAGCTCCCAAGGAGGGGGCTACACTGAAGCTTTCTTT
TRBJ1-5 - TRBV28 - CASSLLGGQPQHF TGTGCCAGCAGTTTGCTGGGAGGACAGCCCCAGCATTTT
TRBJ1-3 - TRBV28 once CASTGRVRGNTIYF TGTGCCAGCACCGGCAGGGTGCGTGGAAACACCATATATTTT
TRBJ1-1 TRBD1 TRBV27 - CASSFQGGYSAFF TGTGCCAGCAGTTTTCAAGGGGGCTATTCGGCTTTCTTT
TRBJ2-5 - TRBV10-1 few CATWNRARETQYF TGCGCCACTTGGAACAGGGCACGGGAGACCCAGTACTTC
TRBJ2-7 - TRBV20-1 - CSARGHHEQYF TGCAGTGCTAGAGGGCACCACGAGCAGTACTTC